This TCR beta chain came from a study of blood T cell repertoires in COVID-19 (dated by TCRdb to about 2020). Concerning the study at large: For ImmuneRACE Cohort 3, a participant was defined as recovered based on two consecutive negative NP/OP PCR tests, clearance by a healthcare professional, or resolution of symptoms. Sample metadata almost always included a de-identified subject ID, COVID-19 status, age in years and sex. The repertoires were made available in a free public database intended to serve as a resource for research on the immune response to SARS-CoV-2. The dataset comprised deeply sampled blood TCRbeta repertoires from subjects exposed to, actively infected with, or recovered from COVID-19. Where HLA class I and class II types were available, the types were taken from metadata supplied by the sample provider, not from assay-based typing. The prospective study material was composed of cDNA or gDNA derived from T cells, B-cell-depleted T cells, or PBMCs. Samples covering the acute and convalescent phases of COVID-19 were provided by collaborators in the United States, Italy and Spain. Samples came from the ongoing ImmuneRACE study (first 160 participants) plus 1,254 subjects from 6 global collaborators. Overall results and qualifications from the work: How much clinical and demographic metadata was included differed by source and by participant, and the metadata was provided uncurated.

V gives up 6 bases and J gives up 1 base, and the segment between their germline ends measures 8 bases. CDR1 is given as SQVTM and CDR2 as ANQGSEA, both from the germline V gene. The CDR3, from cysteine to phenylalanine, totals 12 residues. Only the CDR3 portion is preserved as DNA: 36 bases, with reading frame beginning at the first base. Enrolling through a virtual design, the prospective study's participants ranged in age from roughly 18 to 100 years and lived across some 22 United States geographic areas. Cohort assignment in the prospective study relied on participant-reported clinical history from a screening survey and a study questionnaire. In the prospective study, whole blood, serum and a nasopharyngeal or oropharyngeal swab were collected from each participant by mobile phlebotomists. Additional blood draws and questionnaires over a 2-month period could optionally be provided by prospective study participants. Blood samples from the prospective study were shipped frozen or at room temperature prior to DNA extraction.

The immunoSEQ Assay, a bias-controlled multiplex PCR, was used to amplify TCRbeta CDR3 regions from genomic DNA. The paper's data handling went like this. Nucleated cell counts per sample were estimated from amplification of reference gene primers within the assay. To quantify the absolute abundance of each unique TCRbeta CDR3 rearrangement, sequence reads were collapsed and filtered. For each sample, productive Simpson clonality was calculated as the square root of Simpson's diversity index over productive rearrangements. The source is immuneACCESS, and TCRdb retained only in-frame sequences with V and J called. Part of the clones is not carried over; for the studies checked, unresolved V genes explain less than half of this, and the remainder is unexplained. The V and J calls and clone size come from that table; D and trimming were worked out from the DNA. The sample table shows some 180,000 clones, and roughly 85% are seen once. 19% of the sample comes from the top ten.

Turning to this clone: It lacks a known antigen. It has no much larger one-base neighbor in the sample; base qualities were not kept.

Rearrangement joined TRBV29-1 to TRBJ2-3; D gene: possibly TRBD1, on 5 matching bases. The sequence was collected from a woman in her sixties or seventies in a cohort exposed to, infected with or recovered from COVID-19 (not recorded which). The sample taken for sequencing was PBMCs or T cells enriched from blood (not recorded which). The CDR3 amino acid sequence is: CSVVRGTDTQYF. The DNA sequence follows: TGCAGCGTGGTCAGGGGCACAGATACGCAGTATTTT.